Included here is one TCR beta chain sequence, with context. What this receptor recognizes is not known. No much larger clonotype is one base removed from it; base qualities were not supplied. From its cysteine to its phenylalanine, the CDR3 spans 16 amino acids. Only CDR3 DNA is held: 48 bases, read in frame from base 1. CDR1 and CDR2, per the germline V gene, are SGHVS and FNYEAQ. V drops 0 bases and J drops 5 bases, leaving 15 bases in between. The data were obtained in a study of OX40 agonist ivuxolimab in advanced cancers. For context, the study as a whole: Ivuxolimab was a fully human IgG2 agonistic monoclonal antibody targeting the costimulatory receptor OX40 (CD134). Patients were allowed to have had prior anti-PD-1, anti-PD-L1 or anti-CTLA-4 therapy, and approximately 40% of the dose-escalation patients had previously received checkpoint inhibitors. The paper reports the monotherapy dose-escalation portion (N of about 47 patients) of the phase I ivuxolimab trial. Peripheral TCRbeta sequencing was intended to test whether TCR sequence diversity was altered and clonal T-cell expansion was caused by ivuxolimab. Of the approximately 50 dose-escalation patients, hepatocellular carcinoma was present in about 20, melanoma in around 15, renal cell carcinoma in 9 and head and neck cancer in 9. In the dose-escalation cohort, roughly four fifths of patients were male, and the mean age was approximately 64 years, with a range of roughly 20 to 79. Partial responses occurred in three dose-escalation patients, of whom one had hepatocellular carcinoma and two had cutaneous melanoma. Intravenous ivuxolimab was administered to patients every 2 weeks at six dose levels: 0.01, 0.1, 0.3, 1.5, 3 and 10 mg/kg.

Here is what the overall study found, with its caveats: The antigen specificity of the peripheral T cells that underwent clonal expansion was not determined. At doses of 0.1 to 3.0 mg/kg, clonal expansion of both CD4+ and CD8+ blood T cells was observed from baseline to week 6. After ivuxolimab, more expanded clones were found on average in CD8+ T cells than in CD4+ T cells. In the 0.1-3.0 mg/kg groups, partial responders had among the lowest normalized peripheral clonal expansion, particularly in CD8+ T cells. Low levels of normalized T-cell clonal expansion were also shown by some nonresponding patients.

The trial excluded patients who had a history of autoimmune disease or who were on systemic immunosuppression. Peripheral blood for TCR sequencing was collected from all dose cohorts at baseline, on cycle 4 day 1, and on cycle 7 day 1. The samples were taken from a phase I, first-in-human, multicenter, open-label dose-escalation trial of ivuxolimab. Adults with locally advanced or metastatic melanoma, renal cell, hepatocellular, or head and neck squamous cell carcinoma were enrolled in the trial. Before TCR sequencing, CD4+ T cells and CD8+ T cells from peripheral blood were sorted into separate populations. For sequencing of the TCRbeta CDR3 region, genomic DNA was extracted from the sorted cells. TCRbeta CDR3 regions were sequenced using the immunoSEQ Assay. The source is immuneACCESS, and TCRdb retained only in-frame sequences with V and J called. Part of the clones is not carried over; for the studies checked, unresolved V genes explain less than half of this, and the remainder is unexplained. The sample contains under 15,000 clones, just under 75% of them found a single time. 25% to 35% of the sample goes to the ten largest clones.

The clonotype originates from an adult with an advanced solid tumor such as melanoma, head and neck, liver or kidney cancer. The sequencing here drew on CD4+ or CD8+ T cells sorted from blood, taken in a trial of the OX40 agonist ivuxolimab. The chain couples TRBV7-6 to TRBJ2-3; there is no confident call for the D gene. The DNA sequence is TGTGCCAGCAGCTTAGCAACCTCGCACGGCGGAGATACGCAGTATTTT. It codes for CASSLATSHGGDTQYF.